Presented here are 27 T cell receptor beta chains from one specimen sequenced in a study of control samples from healthy donors and cancer patients. Libraries were prepared by immunoSEQ multiplex PCR; TCRdb keeps only in-frame clonotypes and omits some of them. The sample shows about 85,000 clones, roughly 89% of them seen only once. Sequences were obtained from blood. Source of these receptors: a woman aged 55 to 70 in good health.

This sequence joins TRBV19 and TRBJ1-2, with unresolved D. This CDR3 comprises 13 residues. With 3 bases removed from V and 3 bases from J, the gap between germline ends came to 8 bases. Per germline, CDR1 LNHDA and CDR2 SQIVND (reference sequence). CDR3 region: CASSMLRHYGYTF. For the CDR3, the DNA is TGTGCCAGTAGTATGCTAAGACACTATGGCTACACCTTC.

This rearrangement joins TRBV5-6 to TRBJ1-6; unclear D gene. CDR3 length: 13 amino acids. V was shortened by 1 base and J by 9 bases, with 8 bases between the two germline ends. Germline CDR1 SGHDT, CDR2 YYEEEE. The CDR3 nucleotides read TGTGCCAGCAGCTTGCGGCGAACTTCACCCCTCCACTTT. Translated, it gives CASSLRRTSPLHF.

The chain has TRBV6-6 and TRBJ1-5; TRBD1 agrees at 8 bases. CDR3 length: 14 amino acids. In germline, CDR1 is MNHNY, CDR2 SVGAGI (reference sequence). The V segment lost 6 bases and the J segment 1 base; nucleotides outside the gene matches: 2. Written as DNA, the CDR3 is TGTGCCAGCAGGGGACAGGTCAGCAATCAGCCCCAGCATTTT. Translation: CASRGQVSNQPQHF.

V usage is TRBV3-1 (or the pseudogene TRBV3-2) and J usage is TRBJ1-3, with D hard to call. The CDR3 totals 15 residues. Germline lookup yields CDR1 LGHDT and CDR2 YNNKEL (reference sequence). Trimming took 4 bases from V and 2 from J, leaving 12 bases between them. The CDR3 DNA follows: TGTGCCAGCAGCCCCGGATTCGGACCTGGAAACACCATATATTTT. This sequence encodes CASSPGFGPGNTIYF.

The CDR3 here is CASSPLTSTTDTQYF. CDR3 bases: TGCGCCAGCAGCCCCCTGACTAGCACCACAGATACGCAGTATTTT. The chain recombines TRBV5-1 with TRBJ2-3; TRBD2 matches 7 bases. The germline gives CDR1 SGHRS, CDR2 YFSETQ. The CDR3 totals 15 residues. J gave up 2 bases and V 4 bases, and 7 bases lay outside the gene matches.

A single count supports this clone. The chain combines TRBV28 with TRBJ1-2; D might be TRBD1 (5 bases). Germline V CDR1 and CDR2: MDHEN, SYDVKM. The CDR3 extends over 13 amino acids. V lost 6 bases and J 12 bases, leaving 20 bases between the germline ends. This chain's CDR3 is CASSSTKGRIDTF. CDR3 DNA sequence: TGTGCCAGCAGCTCTACTAAGGGACGGATCGACACCTTC.

The chain uses TRBV5-1 and TRBJ2-2; TRBD2 matches 8 bases. Per the germline V gene, CDR1 is SGHRS and CDR2 is YFSETQ. The CDR3 spans 17 residues. V trimming: 3 bases; J trimming: 4 bases; junction bases outside the gene matches: 11. The CDR3: CASSSDSGAWGTGELFF. CDR3 sequence (DNA): TGCGCCAGCAGCTCGGATAGCGGGGCATGGGGCACCGGGGAGCTGTTTTTT.

This clone was found a few times. The chain joins TRBV7-9 to TRBJ1-2; 9 nucleotides agree with TRBD1. Germline CDR1 is SEHNR and CDR2 is FQNEAQ (reference sequence). The length of the CDR3 is 14 residues. V was clipped by 5 bases and J by 4 bases; unmatched bases: 5. The CDR3 loop is CASSDRDRVYGYTF. The CDR3 DNA follows: TGTGCCAGCAGCGACCGGGACAGGGTCTATGGCTACACCTTC.

The gene calls are TRBV6-6 and TRBJ1-1; the D is unclear. CDR3 length: 18 amino acids. From germline, CDR1 is MNHNY and CDR2 SVGAGI (reference sequence). V was pared by 5 bases and J by 10 bases, with 32 bases between. CDR3 DNA sequence: TGTGCCAGCAGTCCCCGCGAGATCCGTCTGCTGGCCGTGAAACGAGCTTTCTTT. Amino acid sequence: CASSPREIRLLAVKRAFF.

This clone has a single count. V usage is TRBV12-5 and J usage is TRBJ2-5; 10 bases align to TRBD2. Trimming took 6 bases from V and 5 from J; bases not matched to a gene: 9. The CDR3 extends over 15 amino acids. CDR1 is LGHNT and CDR2 is FRNRAP in the germline V gene. The CDR3, as DNA: TGTGCTAGTGGCTCTCCCCAGACTAGCGGGGAGACCCAGTACTTC. It encodes CASGSPQTSGETQYF.

The chain links TRBV7-6 to TRBJ2-7; 7 nucleotides align to TRBD2. V was clipped by 2 bases and J by 6 bases; unmatched bases: 13. CDR3 size: 16 residues. Germline loops: CDR1 SGHVS, CDR2 FNYEAQ. CDR3 bases: TGTGCCAGCAGCTTATGGGCGGGCGGGAGCTTTGGCGAGCAGTACTTC. Protein product: CASSLWAGGSFGEQYF.

The chain joins TRBV7-2 to TRBJ2-1; 10 bases align to TRBD2. The CDR3 loop spans 16 amino acids. Trimming removed 4 bases from V and 4 bases from J; junction bases left unmatched: 7. From germline, CDR1 is SGHTA and CDR2 FQGNSA. The CDR3 reads CASSSPGLALYNEQFF. The CDR3 coding sequence is TGTGCCAGCAGCTCTCCGGGACTAGCGCTGTACAATGAGCAGTTCTTC.

The chain employs TRBV28 and TRBJ2-5, with unresolved D. Per the germline V gene, CDR1 is MDHEN and CDR2 is SYDVKM. There are 11 residues in the CDR3. The V end was cut by 7 bases, the J end by 2 bases, with 5 bases between. CDR3 in amino acids: CASTEQETQYF. In DNA, the CDR3 is TGTGCCAGCACAGAGCAAGAGACCCAGTACTTC.

CDR3 sequence: CASSATGNTEAFF. The CDR3 DNA follows: TGTGCCAGCAGCGCGACAGGGAACACTGAAGCTTTCTTT. The chain is built from TRBV2 and TRBJ1-1, with D maybe TRBD1 (6 bases). The germline V gene encodes CDR1 SNHLY and CDR2 FYNNEI. V dropped 6 bases and J dropped 1 base, with 9 bases sitting between them. The CDR3 length is 13 residues.

This clone was detected only once. The chain links TRBV7-2 to TRBJ2-7; TRBD1 is a possible D gene (6 bases). The V gene lost 2 bases and the J gene lost 2 bases, with 13 bases spanning the gap. The CDR3 consists of 15 residues. Germline V gene sequence: CDR1 SGHTA, CDR2 FQGNSA. The chain's CDR3 is CASSLFQQGPYEQYF. CDR3 coding DNA: TGTGCCAGCAGCTTATTCCAACAGGGTCCCTACGAGCAGTACTTC.

The chain has TRBV27 and TRBJ2-1; 10 positions agree with TRBD2. With 5 bases clipped from V and 5 bases from J, the junction kept 6 bases outside the gene matches. Germline CDR1 reads MNHEY; CDR2 reads SMNVEV (reference sequence). CDR3 length equals 15 residues. DNA for the CDR3: TGTGCCAGCAGTGCAAGCGGGAGGGCAAACAATGAGCAGTTCTTC. Encoded protein: CASSASGRANNEQFF.

The J gene is TRBJ2-3, the V gene TRBV5-1; D not resolved. The CDR3 is 15 residues long. V lost 0 bases and J 1 base, leaving 9 bases between the germline ends. The germline V gene encodes CDR1 SGHRS and CDR2 YFSETQ. CDR3 sequence reads: CASSLVSRGTDTQYF. CDR3 bases: TGCGCCAGCAGCTTGGTTAGTCGGGGCACAGATACGCAGTATTTT.

In nucleotides, the CDR3 is TGTGCCAGCAGCGCGCGATCGGGAGATACGCAGTATTTT. It is translated as CASSARSGDTQYF. The rearrangement joins TRBV5-4 to TRBJ2-3; D uncertain. Germline V CDR1 and CDR2: SGHNT, YYREEE (reference sequence). V lost 4 bases, J lost 5 bases, and 11 bases lay in between. This CDR3 spans 13 amino acids.

V and J are TRBV18 and TRBJ2-5; no reliable D call. The CDR3 loop spans 12 amino acids. V shed 5 bases and J shed 3 bases, with 7 bases lying between them. The germline CDR1 and CDR2 sequences are KGHSH and LQKENI. CDR3 nucleotides: TGTGCCAGCTCATTAAACGAAGAGACCCAGTACTTC. Amino acid sequence: CASSLNEETQYF. Variable domain in full (rest from reference TRBV18 and TRBJ2-5): NAGVMQNPRHLVRRRGQEARLRCSPMKGHSHVYWYRQLPEEGLKFMVYLQKENIIDESGMPKERFSAEFPKEGPSILRIQQVVRGDSAAYFCASSLNEETQYFGPGTRLLVL.

The gene calls are TRBV27 and TRBJ2-5, with a tentative D call TRBD2 (6 bases). Germline V gene sequence: CDR1 MNHEY, CDR2 SMNVEV (reference sequence). This CDR3 has 13 amino acids. V dropped 3 bases and J dropped 9 bases, with 14 bases sitting between them. Written as DNA, the CDR3 is TGTGCCAGCAGTTTGGGGGACTCCACTCCCCAGTACTTC. It encodes CASSLGDSTPQYF.

V and J are TRBV7-2 and TRBJ1-5; 7 positions agree with TRBD1. The CDR3 loop spans 14 amino acids. In germline, CDR1 is SGHTA, CDR2 FQGNSA. The trim removed 5 bases at V and 11 bases at J, leaving 12 bases unmatched. The CDR3 region has the DNA TGTGCCAGCAGCCAACGGACAGGTGGCTTTTCCCAGCATTTT. Protein sequence: CASSQRTGGFSQHF.

This chain uses TRBV5-1 with TRBJ1-6, with 10 nucleotides matching TRBD1. Germline CDR1 reads SGHRS; CDR2 reads YFSETQ. Losses at the gene ends were 3 bases for V and 7 bases for J; bases not matched to a gene: 1. The CDR3 covers 14 residues. The CDR3: CASSWTGGNSPLHF. The CDR3 bases are TGCGCCAGCAGCTGGACAGGGGGGAATTCACCCCTCCACTTT. The variable domain in full, with the rest retrieved from reference TRBV5-1 and TRBJ1-6, is KAGVTQTPRYLIKTRGQQVTLSCSPISGHRSVSWYQQTPGQGLQFLFEYFSETQRNKGNFPGRFSGRQFSNSRSEMNVSTLELGDSALYLCASSWTGGNSPLHFGNGTRLTVT.

The chain uses TRBV5-4 and TRBJ2-1; 14 nucleotides match TRBD2. The CDR3 consists of 15 residues. CDR1 and CDR2 (germline): SGHNT, YYREEE (reference sequence). J gave up 8 bases and V 4 bases, and 5 bases lay outside the gene matches. The CDR3 sequence: CASSRGTSGSDEQFF. The CDR3 DNA reads TGTGCCAGCAGCCGGGGGACTAGCGGGAGTGATGAGCAGTTCTTC.

This clone appeared a single time. The J gene is TRBJ2-7, the V gene TRBV3-1 (or the pseudogene TRBV3-2); a weak D match, TRBD1 (6 bases). The CDR3 runs to 15 residues. The germline gives CDR1 LGHDT, CDR2 YNNKEL (reference sequence). V was cut by 0 bases and J by 12 bases, with 21 bases left in between. The CDR3 reads CASSQDPGHRSKSYF. The CDR3 coding sequence is TGTGCCAGCAGCCAAGATCCGGGACACAGATCGAAATCGTACTTC.

The chain employs TRBV6-2 or TRBV6-3 and TRBJ2-1; unclear D gene. Trimming removed 6 bases at V and 9 bases at J, with 12 bases between. The CDR3 consists of 12 residues. Germline V gives CDR1 MNHEY, CDR2 SVGEGT. CDR3: CASSLLLGEQFF. Written as DNA, the CDR3 is TGTGCCAGCAGCCTCCTTCTGGGTGAGCAGTTCTTC.

This rearrangement joins TRBV19 to TRBJ1-2; 8 nucleotides align to TRBD1. This CDR3 region has 14 residues. Germline V gives CDR1 LNHDA, CDR2 SQIVND (reference sequence). V lost 6 bases, J lost 5 bases, and 8 bases stayed unmatched. In DNA, the CDR3 is TGTGCCAGTAGAAAAGGACAGGGAGGGTATGGCTACACCTTC. Translating it yields CASRKGQGGYGYTF. Full variable domain (rest looked up from reference TRBV19 and TRBJ1-2): DGGITQSPKYLFRKEGQNVTLSCEQNLNHDAMYWYRQDPGQGLRLIYYSQIVNDFQKGDIAEGYSVSREKKESFPLTVTSAQKNPTAFYLCASRKGQGGYGYTFGSGTRLTVV.

V and J are TRBV19 and TRBJ1-5; 7 positions match TRBD1. Germline assignment: CDR1 LNHDA and CDR2 SQIVND (reference sequence). The CDR3 is made up of 14 amino acids. V was clipped by 1 base and J by 6 bases; unmatched bases: 3. In DNA, the CDR3 is TGTGCCAGTAGTATAGGGACAGGTGGTCAGCCCCAGCATTTT. Translating it yields CASSIGTGGQPQHF. Supplemented by reference TRBV19 and TRBJ1-5, the full variable domain reads DGGITQSPKYLFRKEGQNVTLSCEQNLNHDAMYWYRQDPGQGLRLIYYSQIVNDFQKGDIAEGYSVSREKKESFPLTVTSAQKNPTAFYLCASSIGTGGQPQHFGDGTRLSIL.